A single sample gave rise to the 19 T cell receptor beta chains below, sequenced in a study of cytomegalovirus exposure and HLA in healthy donors. Using immunoSEQ multiplex PCR, the repertoire was profiled, and TCRdb retains in-frame clones only, with some absent. This sample carries about 280,000 clones, approximately 88% of them seen once, and the ten largest clones take 0.92%. The material sequenced was PBMCs. These receptors were obtained from a woman in her late teens or twenties in good health and CMV-seronegative.

The table lists this clone with a count of one. The chain links TRBV5-1 to TRBJ2-7; 7 positions match TRBD1. The J segment lost 5 bases and the V segment lost 4 bases, leaving 9 bases of the junction unmatched. CDR1 and CDR2 (germline): SGHRS, YFSETQ. The CDR3 runs 14 residues. CDR3 sequence reads: CASSPLLGGDEQYF. CDR3 bases: TGCGCCAGCAGCCCTCTCCTAGGGGGCGACGAGCAGTACTTC.

This chain connects TRBV6-1 to TRBJ2-3; D not certain. The V gene lost 5 bases and the J gene lost 4 bases, with 7 bases spanning the gap. Germline V gene sequence: CDR1 MNHNS, CDR2 SASEGT. The length of the CDR3 is 12 residues. The CDR3, as DNA: TGTGCCAGCAGTCTAGTTTCAGATACGCAGTATTTT. Encoded protein: CASSLVSDTQYF.

The rearrangement joins TRBV28 to TRBJ1-6, with 7 bases lining up with TRBD1. The V gene end was trimmed by 5 bases and the J gene end by 6 bases; junction bases not matched to a gene: 4. This CDR3 contains 14 residues. Per germline, CDR1 MDHEN and CDR2 SYDVKM. CDR3 residues: CASSPGTANSPLHF. CDR3 nucleotide sequence: TGTGCCAGCAGTCCCGGGACAGCTAATTCACCCCTCCACTTT.

The genes are TRBV5-1 and TRBJ2-3, with 8 bases matching TRBD2. CDR3 size: 17 residues. J lost 2 bases, V lost 0 bases, and 8 bases had no gene match. Per the germline V gene, CDR1 is SGHRS and CDR2 is YFSETQ. CDR3 protein: CASSLARTSPPTDTQYF. The CDR3 nucleotides are TGCGCCAGCAGCTTGGCCCGGACTAGCCCTCCCACAGATACGCAGTATTTT.

V usage is TRBV6-5 and J usage is TRBJ2-7; TRBD1 aligns across 8 bases. Germline V CDR1 and CDR2: MNHEY, SVGAGI. V gave up 7 bases and J gave up 0 bases; unmatched junction bases: 5. The CDR3 consists of 14 residues. DNA of the CDR3: TGTGCCAGCAACCAGGGGGCTGGCTCCTACGAGCAGTACTTC. Encoded protein: CASNQGAGSYEQYF.

The V call is TRBV7-7, the J call TRBJ2-2, with TRBD2 matching over 9 bases. Germline CDR1 is SSHAT and CDR2 is FNYEAQ (reference sequence). The CDR3 has 16 amino acids. The trim removed 5 bases at V and 7 bases at J, leaving 11 bases unmatched. In DNA form, the CDR3 reads TGTGCCAGCAGCCCGGCTAGCGGGGCGCGCGTCGGGGAGCTGTTTTTT. It translates to CASSPASGARVGELFF.

The gene calls are TRBV27 and TRBJ2-5, with 12 positions matching TRBD2. Germline assignment: CDR1 MNHEY and CDR2 SMNVEV (reference sequence). V shed 5 bases, J shed 4 bases, and the junction held 5 bases outside the gene matches. CDR3 size: 15 residues. The CDR3 DNA reads as TGTGCCAGCAGTCGCCCGGGACTAGCGGGAGAGACCCAGTACTTC. Protein sequence: CASSRPGLAGETQYF.

The chain couples TRBV5-1 to TRBJ2-5; 8 bases fit TRBD2. The V gene's germline CDR1 is SGHRS and CDR2 YFSETQ. This CDR3 is built from 14 residues. The V segment lost 4 bases and the J segment 4 bases; nucleotides outside the gene matches: 6. The CDR3 is CASSLPGGAETQYF. CDR3 DNA: TGCGCCAGCAGCCTTCCCGGGGGGGCAGAGACCCAGTACTTC.

This chain connects TRBV19 to TRBJ2-7; a weak D match, TRBD1 (6 bases). Germline CDR1 is LNHDA and CDR2 is SQIVND (reference sequence). The length of the CDR3 is 16 residues. Between the trimmed V and J ends, which lost 5 bases and 5 bases, there was a span of 22 bases. Here the CDR3 DNA reads TGTGCCAGTAGTCCGTTGAAAGGGACAACCGACCACGAGCAGTACTTC. It encodes CASSPLKGTTDHEQYF.

V is TRBV10-3 and J is TRBJ1-6; 8 bases align to TRBD1. The CDR3 is 17 amino acids. V shed 3 bases and J 7 bases; nucleotides not matched to a gene: 11. In germline, CDR1 is ENHRY, CDR2 SYGVKD. The CDR3 region is CAISDGSAGGGNSPLHF. CDR3 in DNA: TGTGCCATCAGTGACGGCTCGGCAGGGGGCGGGAATTCACCCCTCCACTTT.

The genes are TRBV29-1 and TRBJ1-1; tentative D call: TRBD1 (6 bases). Germline loops: CDR1 SQVTM, CDR2 ANQGSEA. The CDR3 is 14 residues long. V lost 4 bases to trimming and J lost 0 bases, with 12 bases between them. CDR3 amino acids: CSVVGGLMNTEAFF. The DNA of the CDR3 is TGCAGCGTTGTAGGGGGTCTGATGAACACTGAAGCTTTCTTT.

The chain links TRBV18 to TRBJ2-7; 7 nucleotides agree with TRBD2. The CDR3 spans 15 residues. The V gene end was trimmed by 3 bases and the J gene end by 1 base; junction bases not matched to a gene: 6. CDR1 KGHSH and CDR2 LQKENI come from the germline V gene. The DNA of the CDR3 is TGTGCCAGCTCACCCTCAACAGCGGGGTCCTACGAGCAGTACTTC. Translation: CASSPSTAGSYEQYF.

CDR3 bases: TGTGCCAGCAGTTTAATAGCGGGCTCCTACAATGAGCAGTTCTTC. Translating it yields CASSLIAGSYNEQFF. The chain has TRBV28 and TRBJ2-1; the match to TRBD2 covers 7 bases. J was trimmed by 0 bases and V by 2 bases; bases with no gene match: 1. The CDR3 totals 15 residues. The germline V gene encodes CDR1 MDHEN and CDR2 SYDVKM. Filled out from reference TRBV28 and TRBJ2-1, the complete variable domain reads DVKVTQSSRYLVKRTGEKVFLECVQDMDHENMFWYRQDPGLGLRLIYFSYDVKMKEKGDIPEGYSVSREKKERFSLILESASTNQTSMYLCASSLIAGSYNEQFFGPGTRLTVL.

This chain links TRBV25-1 with TRBJ2-7, with 11 nucleotides matching TRBD2. The CDR3 totals 16 residues. J was trimmed by 4 bases and V by 4 bases; bases with no gene match: 9. Germline V lookup: CDR1 MGHDK, CDR2 SYGVNS. The CDR3 DNA sequence: TGTGCCAGCAGTGGATGGGGACTAGCGGAAAGATACGAGCAGTACTTC. This sequence encodes CASSGWGLAERYEQYF.

The J gene is TRBJ2-7, the V gene TRBV12-1; the tabulated D call, TRBD2, remains unverified against the DNA. TRBV12-1 is a recognized pseudogene. The CDR3 extends over 16 amino acids. The CDR3 is CASSFDVLALSYEQYF. The DNA for the CDR3 is TGTGCCAGCAGCTTTGATGTACTAGCTTTGAGCTACGAGCAGTACTTC.

Only a few counts were recorded for this clone. This chain links TRBV28 with TRBJ2-1; 9 positions agree with TRBD2. V shed 3 bases and J 7 bases; nucleotides not matched to a gene: 7. CDR3 size: 15 residues. Germline values: CDR1 MDHEN, CDR2 SYDVKM. In DNA form, the CDR3 reads TGTGCCAGCAGTTTTGGCGGGAGGGGGTCGAATGAGCAGTTCTTC. Residues: CASSFGGRGSNEQFF.

V and J are TRBV27 and TRBJ2-2; TRBD2 might be the D (6 bases). The CDR3 contains 14 residues. The germline V and J ends were trimmed by 6 bases and 2 bases, with 10 bases remaining between them. Per the germline V gene, CDR1 is MNHEY and CDR2 is SMNVEV (reference sequence). Written as DNA, the CDR3 is TGTGCCAGCAGGGTAGCGGTTAACACCGGGGAGCTGTTTTTT. Its translation: CASRVAVNTGELFF.

The rearrangement links TRBV5-1 to TRBJ2-7, with 9 bases aligning to TRBD1. CDR3 size: 14 residues. J lost 2 bases, V lost 7 bases, and 7 bases had no gene match. CDR1 SGHRS and CDR2 YFSETQ come from the germline V gene. The CDR3, as DNA: TGCGCCAGCCGCTCGGGGACAGGGACCTACGAGCAGTACTTC. Protein: CASRSGTGTYEQYF.

V usage is TRBV19 and J usage is TRBJ2-5, with 14 nucleotides matching TRBD2. CDR3 size: 15 residues. V dropped 5 bases and J dropped 4; count of bases not matched to a gene: 3. Per the germline V gene, CDR1 is LNHDA and CDR2 is SQIVND (reference sequence). CDR3 residues: CASSSGLAGGETQYF. The CDR3 region has the DNA TGTGCCAGTAGTTCCGGACTAGCGGGAGGAGAGACCCAGTACTTC.